One T cell receptor (beta chain) is described in this entry. Measured with immunoSEQ multiplex PCR; TCRdb has only the in-frame clones, and not every one. Counted here are more than 55,000 clones, 88% occurring once; the ten biggest clones make up approximately 12%. The V gene lost 1 base and the J gene lost 8 bases, with 8 bases spanning the gap. This CDR3 contains 12 residues. Looked up from germline, CDR1 is SEHNR and CDR2 is FQNEAQ (reference sequence). Blood draws occurred at baseline, cycle 4 day 1, and cycle 7 day 1. This specimen belongs to a study of OX40 agonist ivuxolimab in advanced cancers. Study as a whole: Clinicians treated patients with ivuxolimab, an agonistic anti-OX40 (CD134) antibody. Earlier anti-PD-1, anti-PD-L1 or anti-CTLA-4 therapy was permitted; 30% to 45% had received some.

Sequences were derived from CD4+ or CD8+ T cells sorted from blood, sampled in a trial of the OX40 agonist ivuxolimab. V and J are TRBV7-9 and TRBJ1-2; D is perhaps TRBD1 (5 bases). The TCR sequence derives from an adult with an advanced solid tumor such as melanoma, head and neck, liver or kidney cancer. Written as DNA, the CDR3 is TGTGCCAGCAGCTTAGACGGGGGAGGCTACACCTTC. It is translated as CASSLDGGGYTF.